This TCR beta chain derives from a study of T cells after yellow fever vaccination. Looking at the study overall: With SMART-Seq v4 Ultra Low Input, the fractions containing low cell numbers were prepared. Study-wide results and limits: Some clonotypes were seen in both the CD4 and the CD8 compartments. These made up a small share and likely arose from convergent recombination.

This clonotype was counted many times. Its antigen is undetermined. TCRdb reprocessed the 5' RACE reads with MiXCR, giving one entry per CDR3 protein. The top ten clones hold about 2.5% of a sample with about 160,000 distinct CDR3 sequences, approximately 6.8% of them seen once. Specimen: CD4+ T cells sorted from PBMCs, collected less than 6 days after the first yellow fever vaccination. The sequence came from a man younger than 35 who received the YFV17D yellow fever vaccine.

Here the CDR3 reads CASSLSDRVETQYF. The CDR3, as DNA: TGTGCCAGCAGCTTATCAGACAGGGTGGAGACCCAGTACTTC. The chain uses TRBV11-1 and TRBJ2-5; 7 bases align to TRBD1. V trimming: 2 bases; J trimming: 5 bases; junction bases outside the gene matches: 5. Germline-derived CDR1 and CDR2 are SGHAT and FQDESV (reference sequence). The CDR3 is 14 residues long.